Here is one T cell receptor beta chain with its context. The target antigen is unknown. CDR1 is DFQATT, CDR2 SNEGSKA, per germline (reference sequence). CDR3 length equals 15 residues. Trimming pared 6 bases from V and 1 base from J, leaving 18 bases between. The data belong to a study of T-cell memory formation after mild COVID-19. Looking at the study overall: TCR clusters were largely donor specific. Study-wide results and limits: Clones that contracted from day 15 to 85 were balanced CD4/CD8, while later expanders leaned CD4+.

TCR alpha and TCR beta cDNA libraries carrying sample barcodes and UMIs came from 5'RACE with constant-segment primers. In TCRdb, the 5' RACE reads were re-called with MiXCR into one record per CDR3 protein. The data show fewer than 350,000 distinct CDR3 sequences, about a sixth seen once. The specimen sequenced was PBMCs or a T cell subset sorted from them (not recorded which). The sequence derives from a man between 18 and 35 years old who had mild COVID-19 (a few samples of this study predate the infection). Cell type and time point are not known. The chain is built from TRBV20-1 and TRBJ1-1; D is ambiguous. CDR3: CSAYYSHIGNTEAFF. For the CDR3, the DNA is TGCAGTGCATACTATTCGCACATCGGGAACACTGAAGCTTTCTTT.